These 18 T cell receptor beta chains came from one sample sequenced in a study of blood T cell repertoires in COVID-19. Assay used: immunoSEQ multiplex PCR; TCRdb lists only in-frame clones, some missing. The profile covers about 320,000 clones, with more than 70% appearing a single time and 1% to 1.5% taken by the ten largest. Sequencing input: peripheral blood. Receptors were obtained from a woman aged 45-65 years with acute or convalescent COVID-19.

The chain couples TRBV6-5 to TRBJ2-2; 10 nucleotides match TRBD1. The V and J ends lost 6 bases and 7 bases, in that order; junction bases with no gene match: 2. The CDR3 has 13 amino acids. Germline CDR1 reads MNHEY; CDR2 reads SVGAGI. The CDR3 sequence is CASRGTGDGELFF. The CDR3, as DNA: TGTGCCAGCAGGGGGACAGGGGACGGGGAGCTGTTTTTT.

The chain uses TRBV9 and TRBJ2-3; D may be TRBD2 (5 bases). The CDR3 length is 13 residues. V lost 0 bases, J lost 8 bases, and 10 bases lay in between. Germline V gene lookup returns CDR1 SGDLS and CDR2 YYNGEE. The CDR3 DNA reads as TGTGCCAGCAGCGTAGAGGGCGCGGGTACGCAGTATTTT. This gives the protein CASSVEGAGTQYF.

The V call is TRBV30, the J call TRBJ1-4; D is undetermined. In germline, CDR1 is GTSNPN, CDR2 SVGIG (reference sequence). V was cut by 5 bases and J by 8 bases, with 12 bases left in between. CDR3 length: 12 residues. CDR3: CAWAPVQEKLFF. The DNA of the CDR3 is TGTGCCTGGGCCCCCGTACAGGAAAAACTGTTTTTT.

The chain couples TRBV5-1 to TRBJ2-7; no clear D gene. Germline V lookup: CDR1 SGHRS, CDR2 YFSETQ. With 7 bases removed from V and 0 bases from J, the gap between germline ends came to 11 bases. This CDR3 comprises 13 residues. The CDR3 protein is CASHTSSSYEQYF. For the CDR3, the DNA is TGCGCCAGCCATACCTCGAGCTCCTACGAGCAGTACTTC.

This clone appeared a single time. CDR3 sequence (DNA): TGTGCCAGCAGCGTAGAACCGGGATCGGGAAACACCATATATTTT. It encodes CASSVEPGSGNTIYF. The chain recombines TRBV9 with TRBJ1-3; no clear D gene. Trimming took 0 bases from V and 4 from J, leaving 11 bases between them. Germline V gene data show CDR1 as SGDLS and CDR2 as YYNGEE. The CDR3 has 15 residues.

CDR3 bases: TGTGCCAGCAGCTTGGACAGGGGGCCTGGGGCCAACGTCCTGACTTTC. As protein: CASSLDRGPGANVLTF. This sequence joins TRBV13 and TRBJ2-6; 11 positions match TRBD1. CDR1 and CDR2 (germline): PRHDT, FYEKMQ (reference sequence). The CDR3 loop spans 16 amino acids. J gave up 2 bases and V 3 bases, and 0 bases lay outside the gene matches.

This chain links TRBV6-5 with TRBJ1-1, with 7 bases lining up with TRBD1. The CDR3 loop spans 13 amino acids. The J segment lost 8 bases and the V segment lost 5 bases, leaving 8 bases of the junction unmatched. Germline assignment: CDR1 MNHEY and CDR2 SVGAGI. The CDR3: CASSTPGQREAFF. The CDR3 DNA follows: TGTGCCAGCAGTACCCCGGGACAGAGGGAAGCTTTCTTT.

This chain links TRBV3-1 (or the pseudogene TRBV3-2) with TRBJ2-5; TRBD1 might be the D (6 bases). The CDR3 has 14 residues. Per germline, CDR1 LGHDT and CDR2 YNNKEL (reference sequence). The V end lost 2 bases, the J end lost 3 bases, and 10 bases lay between the germline ends. CDR3 sequence: CASSQNHREETQYF. The CDR3 nucleotides read TGTGCCAGCAGCCAAAACCACAGGGAAGAGACCCAGTACTTC.

This clone was detected once. The V gene is TRBV19, the J gene TRBJ1-2; TRBD1 aligns across 12 bases. CDR1 is LNHDA, CDR2 SQIVND, per germline (reference sequence). Trimming at V came to 7 bases and at J to 4 bases, leaving 10 bases not matched to a gene. The CDR3 sequence is 16 residues long. CDR3 DNA sequence: TGTGCCAGTACCCTGCGGGGACAGGGGGCCAGCTATGGCTACACCTTC. Protein: CASTLRGQGASYGYTF.

The chain has TRBV15 and TRBJ1-5, with 8 bases matching TRBD1. CDR1 is LNHNV, CDR2 YYDKDF, per germline (reference sequence). The CDR3 consists of 14 residues. V gave up 3 bases and J gave up 2 bases; unmatched junction bases: 0. The CDR3: CATSRTGGNQPQHF. DNA of the CDR3: TGTGCCACCAGCAGGACAGGGGGCAATCAGCCCCAGCATTTT.

J is TRBJ1-1 and V is TRBV19, with D perhaps matching TRBD1 (6 bases). This CDR3 comprises 14 residues. V was shortened by 3 bases and J by 1 base, with 9 bases between the two germline ends. Germline V gene data show CDR1 as LNHDA and CDR2 as SQIVND (reference sequence). Here the CDR3 DNA reads TGTGCCAGTAGTATCGGGGGGCCGAACACTGAAGCTTTCTTT. Protein sequence: CASSIGGPNTEAFF.

The chain joins TRBV4-1 to TRBJ2-5; TRBD1 aligns across 7 bases. Germline CDR1 is MGHRA and CDR2 is YSYEKL. This CDR3 spans 18 amino acids. J gave up 2 bases and V 1 base, and 13 bases lay outside the gene matches. DNA of the CDR3: TGCGCCAGCAGCCAAGGGAGTCTAGGACAGGACTTTCAAGAGACCCAGTACTTC. Translation gives CASSQGSLGQDFQETQYF.

A note on this clone: Distinct nucleotide sequences in the sample also encode this CDR3. The chain joins TRBV3-1 (or the pseudogene TRBV3-2) to TRBJ2-7, with 12 bases aligning to TRBD1. Trimming took 0 bases from V and 6 from J; bases not matched to a gene: 3. This CDR3 spans 15 amino acids. Germline V CDR1 and CDR2: LGHDT, YNNKEL (reference sequence). The CDR3 sequence: CASSQDGTGGVEQYF. The CDR3 DNA follows: TGTGCCAGCAGCCAAGATGGGACAGGGGGCGTCGAGCAGTACTTC.

This clone was found once. This chain uses TRBV6-5 with TRBJ2-1; 7 positions agree with TRBD1. Trimming cost V 7 bases and J 5 bases; bases outside gene matches: 8. The CDR3 runs 14 residues. CDR1 is MNHEY, CDR2 SVGAGI, per germline. The CDR3 DNA is TGTGCCAGCAAAAGACAGGGAAACGACAATGAGCAGTTCTTC. It encodes CASKRQGNDNEQFF.

V usage is TRBV11-3 and J usage is TRBJ2-1; D is possibly TRBD2 (6 bases). This CDR3 spans 13 amino acids. V lost 4 bases and J 8 bases, leaving 12 bases between the germline ends. Germline V gives CDR1 SGHNT, CDR2 YENEEA. The CDR3 spells CASSSGTWDEQFF. CDR3 nucleotides: TGTGCCAGCAGCTCCGGGACTTGGGATGAGCAGTTCTTC.

The chain uses TRBV6-5 and TRBJ2-7; a weak D match, TRBD1 (5 bases). Germline V gene sequence: CDR1 MNHEY, CDR2 SVGAGI. The CDR3 runs 14 residues. V dropped 6 bases and J dropped 2 bases, with 14 bases sitting between them. CDR3 sequence: CASSRQKTPYEQYF. CDR3 DNA sequence: TGTGCCAGCAGCCGACAGAAAACCCCCTACGAGCAGTACTTC.

This clone occurred many times. This chain uses TRBV4-1 with TRBJ2-7; 7 bases fit TRBD2. The trim removed 4 bases at V and 0 bases at J, leaving 0 bases unmatched. The CDR3 is 13 residues long. Germline V gene data show CDR1 as MGHRA and CDR2 as YSYEKL. CDR3 protein: CASSRGSSYEQYV. Here the CDR3 DNA reads TGCGCCAGCAGCCGCGGGAGCTCCTACGAGCAGTACGTC.

This chain joins TRBV11-2 and TRBJ1-2; possible D gene TRBD1, 6 bases. CDR3 length: 15 amino acids. The V and J ends lost 5 bases and 8 bases respectively, with 21 bases between them. Germline CDR1 reads SGHAT; CDR2 reads FQNNGV. Here the CDR3 reads CASSPISGHKRGYTF. CDR3 in DNA: TGTGCCAGCAGCCCAATCTCGGGACACAAGAGGGGCTACACCTTC.